This T cell receptor (beta chain) was sequenced in a study of blood T cells in healthy people across ages. Study results and limitations: Strongly correlated with naive T cell percentage was TCR beta diversity.

The V and J ends lost 2 bases and 3 bases respectively, with 7 bases between them. The CDR3 has 13 residues. The germline V gene has CDR1 MNHEY and CDR2 SMNVEV (reference sequence). Healthy Caucasian individuals from Russia aged roughly 6 to 90 served as donors. Notes on this clonotype: The antigen remains unidentified.

Primed by a sample-barcoded 5' primer and a J-beta primer mix, a second PCR proceeded for about 6 to 11 cycles. All cDNA molecules were each tagged by a template-switch adaptor with 12 random nucleotides. Via MiXCR, TCRdb re-called the 5' RACE reads, giving one row per CDR3 protein. The sample yields over a million distinct CDR3 sequences, 40% to 50% seen once. This sequence joins TRBV27 and TRBJ1-2; no reliable D call. The sequenced material came from blood. This receptor was taken from a young woman in good health. CDR3 coding DNA: TGTGCCAGCAGTTTAGGGGTGCACTATGGCTACACCTTC. This translates into CASSLGVHYGYTF.